This TCR beta chain was observed in a study of blood T cell repertoires in COVID-19. TCRdb's table, derived via immunoSEQ multiplex PCR, lists solely in-frame clones and lacks some. This sample has roughly 300,000 clones, with 85% found just once. Germline-derived CDR1 and CDR2 are LNHNV and YYDKDF (reference sequence). Trimming took 4 bases from V and 3 from J, leaving 10 bases between them. CDR3 length: 14 residues. V and J are TRBV15 and TRBJ1-5; D not certain. The clonotype comes from a woman in her 50s who had recovered from COVID-19. The sample consisted of PBMCs or T cells enriched from blood (not recorded which). Here the CDR3 DNA reads TGTGCCACCAGCACCTCTGTGGCCAATCAGCCCCAGCATTTT. Its translation is CATSTSVANQPQHF.